These 17 T cell receptor beta chains were all obtained from the same sample, sequenced in a study of hypomethylating agent response in myelodysplastic syndrome. Generated by immunoSEQ multiplex PCR, the TCRdb table keeps only in-frame clones and is missing some. The sample includes roughly 4,700 clones, 75% to 90% of them seen just once. The material was bone marrow, obtained before or after starting hypomethylating agent treatment for myelodysplastic syndrome (not recorded which). The receptors here all came from a human donor with myelodysplastic syndrome.

The chain joins TRBV10-3 to TRBJ2-1; D possibly corresponds to TRBD2 (6 bases). The CDR3 totals 16 residues. Germline lookup yields CDR1 ENHRY and CDR2 SYGVKD. The germline V and J ends were trimmed by 6 bases and 4 bases, with 19 bases remaining between them. CDR3 protein: CAIRDPLAEHYNEQFF. CDR3 DNA: TGTGCCATCAGAGATCCCTTAGCGGAACATTACAATGAGCAGTTCTTC.

The chain has TRBV28 and TRBJ2-7; 7 bases are shared with TRBD2. Germline CDR1 MDHEN, CDR2 SYDVKM. This CDR3 contains 17 residues. The J segment lost 1 base and the V segment lost 3 bases, leaving 12 bases of the junction unmatched. CDR3 nucleotides: TGTGCCAGCAGTTTCGGGGGAATTGGCGGGGGTTCCTACGAGCAGTACTTC. Amino acids: CASSFGGIGGGSYEQYF.

This clone was seen only once. The chain has TRBV5-5 and TRBJ2-7, with 7 positions matching TRBD1. CDR3 length: 14 residues. J was trimmed by 3 bases and V by 3 bases; bases with no gene match: 6. Germline CDR1 and CDR2: SGHKS and YYEKEE (reference sequence). The CDR3 DNA reads TGTGCCAGCAGCTCCCCCCGACAGGGCTACGAGCAGTACTTC. This sequence encodes CASSSPRQGYEQYF.

The rearrangement links TRBV11-2 to TRBJ2-7, with 10 bases matching TRBD2. V gave up 5 bases and J gave up 5 bases; unmatched junction bases: 6. The CDR3 extends over 14 amino acids. Germline CDR1 reads SGHAT; CDR2 reads FQNNGV. CDR3 sequence: CASSPSGSRNEQYF. The CDR3 DNA is TGTGCCAGCAGCCCTAGCGGGAGTCGGAACGAGCAGTACTTC.

This clone was found once. Because the CDR3 is missing its conserved closing phenylalanine or tryptophan, this is likely a read error. This sequence joins TRBV7-9 and TRBJ2-7; the D gene is possibly TRBD1 (5 bases). This CDR3 region has 17 residues. Trimming removed 5 bases at V and 0 bases at J, with 20 bases between. Germline V gene data show CDR1 as SEHNR and CDR2 as FQNEAQ (reference sequence). In nucleotides, the CDR3 is TGTGCCAGCAGCCCCTCCCCGAGCACAGGTTACTCCTACGAGCAGTACCTC. It translates to CASSPSPSTGYSYEQYL.

This sequence joins TRBV7-9 and TRBJ2-7; D may match TRBD1 or TRBD2 (6 bases each). The germline V gene has CDR1 SEHNR and CDR2 FQNEAQ (reference sequence). The CDR3 is 15 amino acids. With 5 bases removed from V and 0 bases from J, the gap between germline ends came to 14 bases. CDR3 region: CASSTWGAASYEQYF. The CDR3 bases are TGTGCCAGCAGCACCTGGGGGGCAGCCTCCTACGAGCAGTACTTC.

The rearrangement uses TRBV21-1 and TRBJ2-7; the table's D call, TRBD2, has no DNA check behind it. TRBV21-1 is shown as a pseudogene. The CDR3 runs 17 residues. CDR3 bases: TGTGCCAGCAGCAAAGAGGGGCTGACTAGAATTAGGTACGAGCAGTACTTC. Encoded protein: CASSKEGLTRIRYEQYF.

A remark on this clone: The junction and the germline gene differ at one end; a read error may be behind it. The sample contains more than one DNA sequence encoding this CDR3. This chain uses TRBV6-1 with TRBJ2-2, with D possibly TRBD1 on 5 matching bases. The CDR3 is 15 amino acids. CDR1 is MNHNS, CDR2 SASEGT, per germline. CDR3 in amino acids: CASFPRQLNTGELFF. The CDR3 DNA sequence: TGTGCCAGCTTCCCCCGACAGCTGAACACTGGGGAGCTGTTTTTT.

V is TRBV27 and J is TRBJ2-2; D perhaps matches TRBD2 (7 bases). V dropped 6 bases and J dropped 11 bases, with 13 bases sitting between them. In germline, CDR1 is MNHEY, CDR2 SMNVEV (reference sequence). The length of the CDR3 is 12 residues. The CDR3 bases are TGTGCCAGCAGCGAGGGAGGGACAGAGCTGTTTTTT. Translation: CASSEGGTELFF.

The chain has TRBV4-2 and TRBJ2-7; 8 bases line up with TRBD2. CDR3 length: 19 residues. CDR1 is LGHNA and CDR2 is YNFKEQ in the germline V gene. V was clipped by 0 bases and J by 0 bases; unmatched bases: 13. This CDR3 is CASSQDLAGAQKPSYEQYF. CDR3 DNA sequence: TGTGCCAGCAGCCAAGATCTAGCGGGCGCCCAAAAACCCTCCTACGAGCAGTACTTC.

The chain employs TRBV11-3 and TRBJ2-6, with 8 positions matching TRBD2. Germline V gives CDR1 SGHNT, CDR2 YENEEA. The CDR3 is 16 amino acids. J lost 3 bases, V lost 6 bases, and 7 bases had no gene match. CDR3 bases: TGTGCCAGCAGTTACGCAGGGACTAGTGGGGCCAACGTCCTGACTTTC. Protein sequence: CASSYAGTSGANVLTF.

The rearrangement uses TRBV28 and TRBJ1-1; 9 bases match TRBD1. The length of the CDR3 is 15 residues. J was trimmed by 0 bases and V by 2 bases; bases with no gene match: 1. Germline CDR1 is MDHEN and CDR2 is SYDVKM. DNA of the CDR3: TGTGCCAGCAGTTTAGGGACAGGGATGAACACTGAAGCTTTCTTT. Encoded protein: CASSLGTGMNTEAFF.

The gene calls are TRBV28 and TRBJ1-2; no firm D call. Trimming took off 7 bases at V and 3 bases at J, with 9 bases between the two ends. Germline V gene data show CDR1 as MDHEN and CDR2 as SYDVKM. The length of the CDR3 is 12 residues. CDR3 nucleotides: TGTGCCAGCACTGAGGGCGACTATGGCTACACCTTC. This gives the protein CASTEGDYGYTF.

The J gene is TRBJ2-5, the V gene TRBV19; 10 bases are shared with TRBD2. The CDR3 totals 16 residues. The trim removed 1 base at V and 5 bases at J, leaving 7 bases unmatched. The germline V gene encodes CDR1 LNHDA and CDR2 SQIVND (reference sequence). The CDR3 spells CASSIGSSGSSETQYF. DNA for the CDR3: TGTGCCAGTAGTATAGGTTCTAGCGGGAGCTCGGAGACCCAGTACTTC.

The chain recombines TRBV9 with TRBJ1-4, with D possibly being TRBD1 (5 bases). Trimming left V 0 bases short and J 4 bases short, with 22 bases between. The germline V gene has CDR1 SGDLS and CDR2 YYNGEE. The CDR3 is 19 amino acids. CDR3 sequence (DNA): TGTGCCAGCAGCGTAGGAGGGGTCTACGCTGGCAGTTTTAATGAAAAACTGTTTTTT. Its translation: CASSVGGVYAGSFNEKLFF.

This chain uses TRBV4-1 with TRBJ2-7; 7 bases agree with TRBD1. V lost 3 bases and J lost 6; bases outside the gene matches: 5. Germline V gene lookup returns CDR1 MGHRA and CDR2 YSYEKL. The CDR3 consists of 13 residues. This CDR3 is CASSHVQGREQYF. CDR3 nucleotide sequence: TGCGCCAGCAGCCATGTACAGGGGCGCGAGCAGTACTTC.

This clone occurred once. The chain combines TRBV7-3 with TRBJ2-1, with TRBD2 matching 7 bases. The junction had 8 bases not matched to a gene; V was cut back by 1 base and J by 5 bases. The V gene's germline CDR1 is SGHTA and CDR2 FQGTGA. This CDR3 contains 16 residues. CDR3 sequence (DNA): TGTGCCAGCAGCTTAAGGGGGGGTAGGGTACACAATGAGCAGTTCTTC. Translation: CASSLRGGRVHNEQFF.